A single count supports the clone carrying this T cell receptor beta chain. What it recognizes is unknown. The CDR3 consists of 13 residues. The germline V gene has CDR1 MDHEN and CDR2 SYDVKM. Trimming removed 2 bases at V and 5 bases at J, with 7 bases between. This record belongs to a study of cytomegalovirus exposure and HLA in healthy donors. Study-level information: The approximately 120 million unique TCR beta sequences, from around 200 million T cells, were found by an earlier analysis. Regarding the study as a whole: Listed as cytomegalovirus-associated were 150 or so TCR beta chains. Some V segments (TRBV6-2 and TRBV6-3 among them) were excluded as indistinguishable.

The PCR contained 60 Vbeta and 13 Jbeta primers. Clones were read by immunoSEQ multiplex PCR, and TCRdb kept only the in-frame ones, dropping some. This table holds 170,000 or so clones, less than 90% found once. The chain links TRBV28 to TRBJ2-1, with unresolved D. This TCR derives from a woman aged 18-29 years in good health and CMV-seronegative. Sequenced sample: PBMCs. This CDR3 reads CASSLTTNNEQFF. The CDR3, as DNA: TGTGCCAGCAGTTTAACAACTAACAATGAGCAGTTCTTC.